The 8 T cell receptor beta chains listed next were all sequenced from one sample in a study of shared clonotypes between healthy human individuals. Profiled with immunoSEQ multiplex PCR; TCRdb holds only in-frame clones, not every one. The sample has 1 million to 1.2 million clones, approximately 80% seen once. The sample was memory CD4+ T cells from PBMCs. The sample's subset: CD45RA-negative fraction. The receptors were sampled from a man aged 18 to 29 in good health. Some clones in this sample may be carry-over from other donors' samples.

This clone was picked up a small number of times. V is TRBV28 and J is TRBJ2-7, with D possibly matching TRBD1 (5 bases). The CDR3 contains 12 residues. The germline CDR1 and CDR2 sequences are MDHEN and SYDVKM. V was shortened by 8 bases and J by 0 bases, with 8 bases between the two germline ends. The CDR3 region is CASGRASYEQYF. CDR3 coding DNA: TGTGCCAGCGGCAGGGCCTCCTACGAGCAGTACTTC.

DNA for the CDR3: TGTGCCAGCAGTCTCAGACAGGGCGCTGCTTTCTTT. Amino acids: CASSLRQGAAFF. The gene calls are TRBV28 and TRBJ1-1; the match to TRBD1 covers 7 bases. The CDR3 consists of 12 residues. Germline CDR1 MDHEN, CDR2 SYDVKM. V gave up 5 bases and J gave up 11 bases; unmatched junction bases: 8.

The gene calls are TRBV27 and TRBJ1-1; the match to TRBD1 covers 7 bases. CDR3 length equals 17 residues. With 4 bases clipped from V and 2 bases from J, the junction kept 13 bases outside the gene matches. Germline V lookup: CDR1 MNHEY, CDR2 SMNVEV (reference sequence). The CDR3 region has the DNA TGTGCCAGCAGTTATACAGGGGCCAGGGGAGGAAACACTGAAGCTTTCTTT. This encodes CASSYTGARGGNTEAFF.

The V and J genes are TRBV9 and TRBJ2-1; TRBD2 matches at 10 bases. J was trimmed by 12 bases and V by 0 bases; bases with no gene match: 15. This CDR3 is built from 17 residues. Germline-derived CDR1 and CDR2 are SGDLS and YYNGEE. This CDR3 is CASSVGLAGVLSQAQFF. CDR3 sequence (DNA): TGTGCCAGCAGCGTAGGGCTAGCGGGAGTTCTTTCTCAGGCGCAGTTCTTC.

The rearrangement joins TRBV11-3 to TRBJ2-5; 11 nucleotides align to TRBD1. V gave up 5 bases and J gave up 5 bases; unmatched junction bases: 7. The CDR3 loop spans 15 amino acids. Germline V lookup: CDR1 SGHNT, CDR2 YENEEA. The CDR3 loop reads CASSPGQGAKETQYF. For the CDR3, the DNA is TGTGCCAGCAGCCCCGGACAGGGGGCGAAGGAGACCCAGTACTTC. Looking up the rest from reference TRBV11-3 and TRBJ2-5 gives the full variable domain: EAGVVQSPRYKIIEKKQPVAFWCNPISGHNTLYWYLQNLGQGPELLIRYENEEAVDDSQLPKDRFSAERLKGVDSTLKIQPAELGDSAVYLCASSPGQGAKETQYFGPGTRLLVL.

Points on this clone: The sample holds other DNA sequences that translate to the same CDR3. The CDR3, as DNA: TGTGCCACCAGCAGAGTCGAAGATACGCAGTATTTT. It translates to CATSRVEDTQYF. The rearrangement links TRBV15 to TRBJ2-3; D ambiguous. Between the trimmed V and J ends, which lost 1 base and 5 bases, there was a span of 4 bases. The CDR3 has 12 amino acids. The V gene's germline CDR1 is LNHNV and CDR2 YYDKDF (reference sequence).

A few counts support this clone. Additional DNA sequences in this sample encode the identical CDR3. The genes are TRBV7-9 and TRBJ2-1, with 7 nucleotides matching TRBD2. J lost 12 bases, V lost 5 bases, and 10 bases had no gene match. The germline CDR1 and CDR2 sequences are SEHNR and FQNEAQ (reference sequence). The CDR3 covers 13 residues. The CDR3 DNA reads as TGTGCCAGCAGCAGTGACATGGGCGGGGGGCAGTTCTTC. This translates into CASSSDMGGGQFF.

V and J are TRBV5-1 and TRBJ2-5, with 11 bases that match TRBD2. CDR1 is SGHRS, CDR2 YFSETQ, per germline. V dropped 3 bases and J dropped 4; count of bases not matched to a gene: 8. The CDR3 loop spans 16 amino acids. The CDR3 DNA is TGCGCCAGCAGCTCAACTAGCGGGAGATCGAGAGAGACCCAGTACTTC. This sequence encodes CASSSTSGRSRETQYF.